This T cell receptor beta chain was sequenced in a study of memory CD4+ T cells and cytomegalovirus serostatus. Overall study results and limits: A US-trained random forest predicted CMV serostatus with median AUC around 0.9.

Single viable CD3+CD4+CD8-CD45RO+ cells were sorted as the memory CD4+ T cells. Profiled with immunoSEQ multiplex PCR; TCRdb holds only in-frame clones, not every one. Among tens of thousands of clones listed, roughly 82% were seen once. Details on this clone: The target antigen is unknown.

Trimming took off 5 bases at V and 2 bases at J, with 11 bases between the two ends. CDR1 and CDR2 from the germline V gene are SGHTA and FQGTGA. This CDR3 spans 14 amino acids. This chain links TRBV7-3 with TRBJ2-3; no clear D. The clonotype comes from an adult in good health and CMV-seronegative. The sequencing input was memory CD4+ T cells from blood. CDR3 bases: TGTGCCAGCAGCCTGACCGCTCTCACAGATACGCAGTATTTT. It translates to CASSLTALTDTQYF.